This TCR beta chain derives from a study of blood T cell repertoires in COVID-19. The CDR3 length is 14 residues. Germline V lookup: CDR1 SGHDT, CDR2 YYEEEE. Trimming removed 0 bases from V and 3 bases from J, with 7 bases in between. Everyone who took part was roughly 18 to 89 years old, and they came from fewer than 25 US areas. Membership in each cohort depended on participant-reported clinical history. Exposed enrollees encountered a COVID-19 case at some point within 2 weeks before study entry. Authors' processing steps: The assay estimated nucleated cells by amplifying reference gene primers. TCRdb keeps only in-frame clones here, not all; method: immunoSEQ multiplex PCR. V, J and clone size reflect that table, while D and trimming were determined from the DNA. The sample includes more than 110,000 clones, less than 85% of them seen just once.

The sequence was obtained from a woman younger than 35 who had been exposed to COVID-19. The sequenced material came from PBMCs or T cells enriched from blood (not recorded which). The chain uses TRBV5-6 and TRBJ2-1, with TRBD2 as a possible D gene (5 bases). CDR3 sequence reads: CASSLELDYNEQFF. DNA of the CDR3: TGTGCCAGCAGCTTGGAACTAGACTACAATGAGCAGTTCTTC.